Given below is one T cell receptor (beta chain) in context. As yet, its antigen is unknown. Trimming removed 3 bases from V and 0 bases from J, with 22 bases in between. Germline values: CDR1 SGHDT, CDR2 YYEEEE. This CDR3 region has 19 residues. Using immunoSEQ multiplex PCR, the repertoire was profiled, and TCRdb retains in-frame clones only, with some absent. The data show about 94,000 clones, 90% seen once. The data belong to a study of T cell responses to AZD1222 COVID-19 vaccine. Study results and caveats: Sampled repertoires all dated from after the peak T cell response. Targets within unmutated variant regions were reportedly found for nearly half of spike-specific TCRs. Spike-specific TCR depth and breadth grew after two AZD1222 doses. Only a handful of people who got AZD1222 tested seropositive at baseline.

The rearrangement uses TRBV5-6 and TRBJ1-3, with a weak D call TRBD1 (5 bases). This TCR was recovered from an adult in good health. The sequencing used peripheral blood, collected on day 0 of AZD1222 vaccination. This CDR3 reads CASSCAPTEPNCSGNTIYF. The CDR3 DNA is TGTGCCAGCAGCTGCGCCCCGACAGAGCCAAACTGCTCTGGAAACACCATATATTTT.